This T cell receptor beta chain emerged from a study of regulatory T cells in long-lasting Graves disease. Study-wide points: Accuracy could have been hurt by small sample size. Persistent disease preferred TRBV28, TRBJ1-2 and TRBJ2-5.

Library construction for TCR beta used iRepertoire HTBI primers and Arm-PCR of CDR3 regions. TCRdb independently ran MiXCR on the multiplex PCR reads; one entry per CDR3 protein. The sample shows about 200,000 distinct CDR3 sequences, approximately 18% of them seen only once. Stated time point: newly diagnosed GD, antithyroid drugs for less than 3 months. Extracted PBMC RNA gave rise to the TCR library. Germline V gives CDR1 MNHNS, CDR2 SASEGT. CDR3 length: 17 amino acids. The ends lost 5 bases at V and 5 bases at J; junction bases unmatched: 15. This clonotype was seen repeatedly, ten times or more. Its antigen is as yet unknown. This same sample was also part of a study on T cells in Graves' hyperthyroidism and ophthalmopathy. Per that study: Onset of ophthalmopathy came a median roughly 6.9 months after the model predicted it.

This sequence originates from a woman in her thirties with Graves disease. This chain connects TRBV6-1 to TRBJ1-1; TRBD1 matches at 9 bases. The sample here was peripheral blood mononuclear cells (PBMCs), taken at new diagnosis, from a patient treated with antithyroid drugs. The CDR3, as DNA: TGTGCCAGCAGTCGGACAGGGGATGGCAGCAGATGGACTGAAGCTTTCTTT. Translating gives CASSRTGDGSRWTEAFF.